The following is a TCR beta chain sequence with its context. This sample was taken from a study of shared clonotypes between healthy human individuals. The CDR3 length is 14 residues. Trimming stripped 7 bases from V and 1 base from J, with 16 bases between. CDR1 is SQVTM and CDR2 is ANQGSEA in the germline V gene. Profiled with immunoSEQ multiplex PCR; TCRdb holds only in-frame clones, not every one. This table has around 1,100,000 clones, roughly 80% appearing once. The sequenced material came from memory CD4+ T cells from PBMCs. Subset given: CD45RA-negative fraction. The rearrangement uses TRBV29-1 and TRBJ1-1; D is uncertain. The origin of this receptor is a man aged 18 to 30 in good health. Some clones in this sample may be carry-over from other donors' samples. The CDR3 bases are TGCAGCGCCCGGGCGGGTACTGGGAACACTGAAGCTTTCTTT. Translation: CSARAGTGNTEAFF.